One sample yielded the 18 T cell receptor beta chains listed below, sequenced in a study of technical replicates of blood from several donors. Using immunoSEQ multiplex PCR, the repertoire was profiled, and TCRdb retains in-frame clones only, with some absent. Of fewer than 80,000 clones in the sample, under 90% are singletons; the top ten hold about 5%. The sample consisted of PBMCs. Receptors were obtained from a human donor in good health. Some clones in this sample may be carry-over from other donors' samples.

The J gene is TRBJ2-7, the V gene TRBV10-3, with a possible D match to TRBD1 (6 bases). This CDR3 spans 13 amino acids. Germline V gene data show CDR1 as ENHRY and CDR2 as SYGVKD. The germline V and J ends were trimmed by 4 bases and 5 bases, with 12 bases remaining between them. CDR3 DNA sequence: TGTGCCATCAGTGGAGAGGACAGCAACGAGCAGTACTTC. Its protein is CAISGEDSNEQYF.

The chain combines TRBV10-3 with TRBJ1-4, with unresolved D. V lost 6 bases, J lost 7 bases, and 15 bases lay in between. The CDR3 extends over 14 amino acids. The germline V gene has CDR1 ENHRY and CDR2 SYGVKD. Here the CDR3 DNA reads TGTGCCATCAGCCCCGGACGGGAAAGTGAAAAACTGTTTTTT. Protein product: CAISPGRESEKLFF.

The chain couples TRBV15 to TRBJ2-7, with 9 positions matching TRBD2. This CDR3 has 14 residues. Losses at the gene ends were 6 bases for V and 4 bases for J; bases not matched to a gene: 7. Germline V gene data show CDR1 as LNHNV and CDR2 as YYDKDF (reference sequence). CDR3 residues: CATRASGAKYEQYF. For the CDR3, the DNA is TGTGCCACCAGGGCTAGCGGGGCTAAGTACGAGCAGTACTTC. Using reference TRBV15 and TRBJ2-7 for the parts outside the CDR3, the full variable domain is DAMVIQNPRYQVTQFGKPVTLSCSQTLNHNVMYWYQQKSSQAPKLLFHYYDKDFNNEADTPDNFQSRRPNTSFCFLDIRSPGLGDTAMYLCATRASGAKYEQYFGPGTRLTVT.

CDR3 DNA: TGTGCCAGCAGTTTATACCTAGGCGGTGGGTACAATGAGCAGTTCTTC. Its protein is CASSLYLGGGYNEQFF. The V call is TRBV27, the J call TRBJ2-1, with D hard to call. The length of the CDR3 is 16 residues. V lost 1 base to trimming and J lost 4 bases, with 14 bases between them. Germline CDR1 and CDR2: MNHEY and SMNVEV (reference sequence).

The chain uses TRBV11-2 and TRBJ2-3; TRBD2 agrees at 8 bases. This CDR3 has 15 residues. V was pared by 5 bases and J by 8 bases, with 12 bases of the junction left unmatched. Germline CDR1 reads SGHAT; CDR2 reads FQNNGV. The CDR3 DNA sequence: TGTGCCAGCAGCCCAAGCCCCCTAAGCGGGGGTACGCAGTATTTT. Translation gives CASSPSPLSGGTQYF.

V gene TRBV13 combines with J gene TRBJ1-2; 7 bases are shared with TRBD1. V dropped 5 bases and J dropped 2; count of bases not matched to a gene: 8. The V gene's germline CDR1 is PRHDT and CDR2 FYEKMQ (reference sequence). There are 15 residues in the CDR3. CDR3 protein: CASSERTGPNYGYTF. The CDR3, as DNA: TGTGCCAGCAGCGAAAGGACAGGACCAAACTATGGCTACACCTTC.

The CDR3 loop is CASSLVGTSGKWHKNIQYF. In DNA form, the CDR3 reads TGCGCCAGCAGCCTGGTTGGGACTAGCGGGAAATGGCACAAAAACATTCAGTACTTC. V gene TRBV5-1 combines with J gene TRBJ2-4; TRBD2 matches at 13 bases. CDR3 length: 19 residues. With 4 bases clipped from V and 3 bases from J, the junction kept 13 bases outside the gene matches. Germline CDR1 reads SGHRS; CDR2 reads YFSETQ. The whole variable domain, remainder taken from reference TRBV5-1 and TRBJ2-4, is KAGVTQTPRYLIKTRGQQVTLSCSPISGHRSVSWYQQTPGQGLQFLFEYFSETQRNKGNFPGRFSGRQFSNSRSEMNVSTLELGDSALYLCASSLVGTSGKWHKNIQYFGAGTRLSVL.

The V gene is TRBV7-9, the J gene TRBJ2-7, with 8 bases that match TRBD2. J gave up 2 bases and V 5 bases, and 14 bases lay outside the gene matches. This CDR3 has 17 residues. Germline V gene sequence: CDR1 SEHNR, CDR2 FQNEAQ (reference sequence). CDR3 sequence reads: CASSGGEMAGGPYEQYF. The CDR3 DNA is TGTGCCAGCAGCGGAGGAGAAATGGCGGGAGGACCCTACGAGCAGTACTTC.

The rearrangement uses TRBV2 and TRBJ2-7; TRBD2 is a possible D gene (5 bases). CDR3 length equals 14 residues. Germline assignment: CDR1 SNHLY and CDR2 FYNNEI. Trimming pared 6 bases from V and 0 bases from J, leaving 12 bases between. DNA for the CDR3: TGTGCCAGCAGGCCTAGGGAGTTCTCCTACGAGCAGTACTTC. This sequence encodes CASRPREFSYEQYF.

The V gene is TRBV7-9, the J gene TRBJ1-2; D may be TRBD1 (5 bases). The CDR3 consists of 16 residues. CDR1 SEHNR and CDR2 FQNEAQ come from the germline V gene (reference sequence). The germline V and J ends were trimmed by 0 bases and 0 bases, with 11 bases remaining between them. In DNA form, the CDR3 reads TGTGCCAGCAGCTTAGCGTCGACAGTAGCTAACTATGGCTACACCTTC. Translated: CASSLASTVANYGYTF. Based on the CDR3 plus reference TRBV7-9 and TRBJ1-2, the full variable domain is DTGVSQNPRHKITKRGQNVTFRCDPISEHNRLYWYRQTLGQGPEFLTYFQNEAQLEKSRLLSDRFSAERPKGSFSTLEIQRTEQGDSAMYLCASSLASTVANYGYTFGSGTRLTVV.

The chain carries TRBV19 and TRBJ1-2; D gene uncertain. The germline V and J ends were trimmed by 4 bases and 6 bases, with 12 bases remaining between them. The CDR3 runs to 13 residues. CDR1 is LNHDA and CDR2 is SQIVND in the germline V gene (reference sequence). The CDR3 region has the DNA TGTGCCAGTAGTACCCCTCCGGAGCATGGCTACACCTTC. It specifies CASSTPPEHGYTF.

J is TRBJ2-7 and V is TRBV7-9; D is unclear. CDR3 length: 13 amino acids. In germline, CDR1 is SEHNR, CDR2 FQNEAQ (reference sequence). V was shortened by 0 bases and J by 2 bases, with 5 bases between the two germline ends. The CDR3 coding sequence is TGTGCCAGCAGCTTAGCCCTCCCCTACGAGCAGTACTTC. Encoded protein: CASSLALPYEQYF.

The chain employs TRBV18 and TRBJ2-7; D possibly corresponds to TRBD1 (5 bases). Trimming shortened V by 1 base and J by 5 bases, and 12 bases separated the two germline ends. The germline V gene encodes CDR1 KGHSH and CDR2 LQKENI. This CDR3 region has 14 residues. The CDR3, as DNA: TGTGCCAGCTCACCACTAATTGGACACCACGAGCAGTACTTC. Its protein is CASSPLIGHHEQYF.

The chain links TRBV4-2 to TRBJ1-2; 9 bases line up with TRBD1. V lost 0 bases and J lost 5; bases outside the gene matches: 13. The germline V gene encodes CDR1 LGHNA and CDR2 YNFKEQ. CDR3 size: 18 residues. The CDR3 DNA is TGTGCCAGCAGCCAAGATCATCCCCCGGACAGGGGAGGATATGGCTACACCTTC. Translating gives CASSQDHPPDRGGYGYTF.

The genes are TRBV10-3 and TRBJ2-5; tentative D call: TRBD1 (6 bases). The CDR3 runs to 18 residues. The germline V and J ends were trimmed by 3 bases and 0 bases, with 20 bases remaining between them. Germline V CDR1 and CDR2: ENHRY, SYGVKD. The CDR3 loop is CAISDQPLWGPYQETQYF. The CDR3 coding sequence is TGTGCCATCAGTGACCAGCCATTATGGGGGCCGTACCAAGAGACCCAGTACTTC.

The rearrangement joins TRBV30 to TRBJ2-3; D perhaps matches TRBD1 (5 bases). The CDR3 is 14 residues long. Looked up from germline, CDR1 is GTSNPN and CDR2 is SVGIG (reference sequence). Trimming took 5 bases from V and 2 from J, leaving 14 bases between them. CDR3 sequence: CAWQRGLATDTQYF. In DNA, the CDR3 is TGTGCCTGGCAAAGGGGCTTAGCCACAGATACGCAGTATTTT.

CDR3 residues: CASGGMAVNSPLHF. In DNA form, the CDR3 reads TGTGCCAGCGGGGGGATGGCAGTAAATTCACCCCTCCACTTT. The chain is built from TRBV25-1 and TRBJ1-6; D is possibly TRBD1 (5 bases). The germline V gene encodes CDR1 MGHDK and CDR2 SYGVNS. Between the trimmed V and J ends, which lost 8 bases and 7 bases, there was a span of 15 bases. The CDR3 has 14 amino acids. Full variable domain (outside the CDR3, taken from reference TRBV25-1 and TRBJ1-6): EADIYQTPRYLVIGTGKKITLECSQTMGHDKMYWYQQDPGMELHLIHYSYGVNSTEKGDLSSESTVSRIRTEHFPLTLESARPSHTSQYLCASGGMAVNSPLHFGNGTRLTVT.

The chain couples TRBV7-5 to TRBJ1-5; the D call in the table, TRBD1, was not verified against the DNA. TRBV7-5 is flagged as a pseudogene. The CDR3 is 15 amino acids. CDR3 in amino acids: CARSLGQGEDQPQHF. The CDR3 nucleotides are TGTGCCAGAAGCCTCGGACAGGGAGAGGATCAGCCCCAGCATTTT.